This T cell receptor (beta chain) derives from a study of blood T cell repertoires in COVID-19. Study-level information: Specimens from acute and convalescent COVID-19 originated in the United States, Italy and Spain. Sources were T cells, B-cell-depleted T cells, or PBMCs; the material itself was cDNA or gDNA.

Methods used by the authors: Amplification with reference gene primers provided the estimates of nucleated cell counts. Here immunoSEQ multiplex PCR was the method, and the copy in TCRdb shows in-frame clones only, minus some. V and J calls and clone size are those listed in that table; D and trimming were worked out from the DNA. The sample includes hundreds of thousands of clones, around 86% of them seen just once. V shed 5 bases and J 8 bases; nucleotides not matched to a gene: 9. The CDR3 runs 15 residues. Germline V gene data show CDR1 as SNHLY and CDR2 as FYNNEI. The specimen sequenced was peripheral blood. J is TRBJ2-1 and V is TRBV2, with 10 bases that match TRBD2. This receptor was obtained from a woman aged 25 to 39 with active or convalescent COVID-19. The CDR3 DNA reads TGTGCCAGCAGTCCACTAGCGGGAAGGGTTGATGAGCAGTTCTTC. It translates to CASSPLAGRVDEQFF.